Listed here are 14 T cell receptor beta chains from one sample, sequenced in a study of somatic mutations in cytotoxic T cells in rheumatoid arthritis. Clones were sequenced by immunoSEQ multiplex PCR, and TCRdb holds only the in-frame ones, with some missing. The profile shows around 24,000 clones, 82% of them singletons. Sequencing was carried out using CD8+ T cells sorted from blood. The receptors were sampled from a man aged 45-65 years in good health.

This clone was seen just once. J is TRBJ1-2 and V is TRBV27; D call uncertain. CDR3 size: 15 residues. V was trimmed by 1 base and J by 0 bases, leaving 9 bases between them. Germline values: CDR1 MNHEY, CDR2 SMNVEV (reference sequence). The CDR3 region is CASSLWKGSNYGYTF. CDR3 nucleotides: TGTGCCAGCAGTTTATGGAAGGGTTCTAACTATGGCTACACCTTC.

J is TRBJ2-2 and V is TRBV9; 12 nucleotides match TRBD1. J gave up 2 bases and V 3 bases, and 2 bases lay outside the gene matches. From germline, CDR1 is SGDLS and CDR2 YYNGEE. This CDR3 comprises 16 residues. The chain's CDR3 is CASSGGQGANTGELFF. CDR3 in DNA: TGTGCCAGCAGCGGGGGACAGGGGGCAAACACCGGGGAGCTGTTTTTT.

V gene TRBV19 combines with J gene TRBJ2-7, with D hard to call. The CDR3 runs 15 residues. Germline loops: CDR1 LNHDA, CDR2 SQIVND (reference sequence). Trimming stripped 6 bases from V and 3 bases from J, with 18 bases between. CDR3: CASSPKNDRHYEQYF. CDR3 in DNA: TGTGCCAGTAGCCCAAAGAACGACCGGCACTACGAGCAGTACTTC. Full variable domain (missing parts from reference TRBV19 and TRBJ2-7): DGGITQSPKYLFRKEGQNVTLSCEQNLNHDAMYWYRQDPGQGLRLIYYSQIVNDFQKGDIAEGYSVSREKKESFPLTVTSAQKNPTAFYLCASSPKNDRHYEQYFGPGTRLTVT.

The rearrangement links TRBV10-3 to TRBJ2-7; perhaps TRBD2 as D (5 bases). The CDR3 length is 13 residues. Germline V gene lookup returns CDR1 ENHRY and CDR2 SYGVKD. Between the trimmed V and J ends, which lost 11 bases and 4 bases, there was a span of 18 bases. The CDR3 here is CALGVGKGYEQYF. Written as DNA, the CDR3 is TGTGCCCTCGGGGTAGGTAAAGGTTACGAGCAGTACTTC.

The J gene is TRBJ2-1, the V gene TRBV7-6; TRBD2 aligns across 11 bases. This CDR3 has 17 residues. With 5 bases clipped from V and 4 bases from J, the junction kept 10 bases outside the gene matches. Per germline, CDR1 SGHVS and CDR2 FNYEAQ. CDR3 protein: CASSRRGLADSYNEQFF. The CDR3, as DNA: TGTGCCAGCAGCCGACGGGGACTAGCGGATTCTTACAATGAGCAGTTCTTC.

The chain recombines TRBV14 with TRBJ2-7, with TRBD2 matching over 7 bases. The J segment lost 7 bases and the V segment lost 2 bases, leaving 5 bases of the junction unmatched. Germline V gene sequence: CDR1 SGHDN, CDR2 FVKESK. The CDR3 covers 13 residues. CDR3 coding DNA: TGTGCCAGCAGCCAACGCGGGAGCGTAGAGCAGTACTTC. It translates to CASSQRGSVEQYF.

V gene TRBV27 combines with J gene TRBJ2-3; 7 nucleotides agree with TRBD2. CDR3 length: 15 residues. J lost 2 bases, V lost 2 bases, and 4 bases had no gene match. Germline V lookup: CDR1 MNHEY, CDR2 SMNVEV (reference sequence). This CDR3 is CASSLGGRFTDTQYF. The DNA of the CDR3 is TGTGCCAGCAGTTTAGGCGGGAGATTCACAGATACGCAGTATTTT.

This clone was seen only once. The CDR3 DNA is TGTGCCAGCAGCCCCCCATTCAGCGGACCCACCGGGGAGCTGTTTTTT. This codes for CASSPPFSGPTGELFF. The chain is built from TRBV13 and TRBJ2-2, with a possible D match to TRBD2 (5 bases). The CDR3 covers 16 residues. Deletions cut 5 bases from V and 4 bases from J, with 17 bases between. Germline CDR1 reads PRHDT; CDR2 reads FYEKMQ (reference sequence).

DNA of the CDR3: TGCGCCAGCAGCCAAGGGGGACTAGCGGCAACAGATACGCAGTATTTT. Translating it yields CASSQGGLAATDTQYF. The chain joins TRBV4-1 to TRBJ2-3; 11 bases agree with TRBD2. J lost 3 bases, V lost 1 base, and 3 bases had no gene match. The CDR3 length is 16 residues. Germline values: CDR1 MGHRA, CDR2 YSYEKL.

This chain joins TRBV7-6 and TRBJ2-6; D is unclear. Between the trimmed V and J ends, which lost 0 bases and 0 bases, there was a span of 9 bases. Germline V gene lookup returns CDR1 SGHVS and CDR2 FNYEAQ. There are 17 residues in the CDR3. The CDR3 here is CASSLASILSGANVLTF. Here the CDR3 DNA reads TGTGCCAGCAGCTTAGCCTCGATACTCTCTGGGGCCAACGTCCTGACTTTC.

The CDR3 loop reads CASSLFVRSTDTQYF. The CDR3 coding sequence is TGTGCCAGCAGCTTATTCGTCCGGAGCACAGATACGCAGTATTTT. This sequence joins TRBV7-8 and TRBJ2-3; no reliable D call. The ends were cut back, 2 bases at V and 0 bases at J, with 9 bases in the middle. The germline V gene has CDR1 SGHVS and CDR2 FQNEAQ. CDR3 length: 15 residues. The full variable domain, its missing parts supplied by reference TRBV7-8 and TRBJ2-3, is GAGVSQSPRYKVAKRGQDVALRCDPISGHVSLFWYQQALGQGPEFLTYFQNEAQLDKSGLPSDRFFAERPEGSVSTLKIQRTQQEDSAVYLCASSLFVRSTDTQYFGPGTRLTVL.

This rearrangement joins TRBV5-1 to TRBJ2-7; 10 nucleotides match TRBD2. The CDR3 is made up of 16 amino acids. The V segment lost 4 bases and the J segment 6 bases; nucleotides outside the gene matches: 13. CDR1 is SGHRS, CDR2 YFSETQ, per germline. CDR3 nucleotide sequence: TGCGCCAGCAGCACTCCCCTAGCGGGAGCGGCTCGCGAGCAGTACTTC. This sequence encodes CASSTPLAGAAREQYF.

J is TRBJ2-1 and V is TRBV6-4; TRBD1 matches at 7 bases. Trimming removed 4 bases from V and 8 bases from J; junction bases left unmatched: 8. The CDR3 is 14 amino acids. Germline values: CDR1 MRHNA, CDR2 SNTAGT. The CDR3 is CASSVDREVHEQFF. The CDR3 nucleotides read TGTGCCAGCAGTGTTGACAGGGAAGTTCATGAGCAGTTCTTC.

V gene TRBV10-2 combines with J gene TRBJ1-5; 10 bases map to TRBD1. With 6 bases clipped from V and 3 bases from J, the junction kept 2 bases outside the gene matches. The CDR3 is 14 residues long. From germline, CDR1 is WSHSY and CDR2 SAAADI. This chain's CDR3 is CASRDRGTNQPQHF. CDR3 coding DNA: TGCGCCAGCAGGGACAGGGGGACCAATCAGCCCCAGCATTTT.